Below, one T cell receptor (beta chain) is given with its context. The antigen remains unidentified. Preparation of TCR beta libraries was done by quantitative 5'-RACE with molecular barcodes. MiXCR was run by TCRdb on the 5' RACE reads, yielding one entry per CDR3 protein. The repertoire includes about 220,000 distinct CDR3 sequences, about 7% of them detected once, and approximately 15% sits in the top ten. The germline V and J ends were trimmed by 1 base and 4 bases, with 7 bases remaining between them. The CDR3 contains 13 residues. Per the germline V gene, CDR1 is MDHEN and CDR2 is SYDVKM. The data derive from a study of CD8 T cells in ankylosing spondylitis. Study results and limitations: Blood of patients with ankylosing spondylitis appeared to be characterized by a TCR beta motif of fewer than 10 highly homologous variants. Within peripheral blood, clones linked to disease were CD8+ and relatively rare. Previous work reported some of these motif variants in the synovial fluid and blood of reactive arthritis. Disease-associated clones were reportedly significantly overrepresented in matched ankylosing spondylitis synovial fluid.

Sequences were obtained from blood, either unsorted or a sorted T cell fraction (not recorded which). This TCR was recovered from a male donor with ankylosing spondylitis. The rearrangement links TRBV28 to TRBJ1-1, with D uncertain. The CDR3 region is CASSLLVSTEAFF. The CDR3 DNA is TGTGCCAGCAGTTTATTAGTGAGCACTGAAGCTTTCTTT.